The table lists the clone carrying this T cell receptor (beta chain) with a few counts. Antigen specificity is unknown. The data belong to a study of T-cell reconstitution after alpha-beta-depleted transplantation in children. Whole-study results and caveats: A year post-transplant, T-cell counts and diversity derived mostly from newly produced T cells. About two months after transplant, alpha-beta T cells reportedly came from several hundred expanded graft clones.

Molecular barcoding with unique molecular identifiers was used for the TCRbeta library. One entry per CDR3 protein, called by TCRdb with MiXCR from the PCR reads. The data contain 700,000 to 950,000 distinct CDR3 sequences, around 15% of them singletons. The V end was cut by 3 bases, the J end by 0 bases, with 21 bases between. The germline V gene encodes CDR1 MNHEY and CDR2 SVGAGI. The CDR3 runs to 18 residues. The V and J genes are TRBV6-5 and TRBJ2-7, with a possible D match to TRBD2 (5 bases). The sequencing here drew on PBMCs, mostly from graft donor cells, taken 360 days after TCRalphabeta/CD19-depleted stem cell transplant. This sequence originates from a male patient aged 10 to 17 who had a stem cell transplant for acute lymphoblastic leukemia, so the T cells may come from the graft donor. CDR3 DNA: TGTGCCAGCAGTTATCTTCAGCGGTTGGCACGAAGCTCCTACGAGCAGTACTTC. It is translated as CASSYLQRLARSSYEQYF.